This T cell receptor beta chain was sequenced for a study of blood T cell repertoires in COVID-19 (dated by TCRdb to about 2020). For the wider study: Collaborator samples came from the United States, Italy and Spain and covered acute and convalescent phases of COVID-19. The material from the prospective study consisted of cDNA or gDNA derived from T cells, B-cell-depleted T cells, or PBMCs. Deeply sampled blood TCRbeta repertoires from subjects exposed to, actively infected with, or recovered from COVID-19 were included in the dataset. The repertoires were released in a freely available public database meant as a resource for research on the immune response to SARS-CoV-2. Samples were obtained from the ongoing ImmuneRACE study (first 160 participants) and from 1,200 or so subjects provided by 6 global collaborators. A de-identified subject ID, COVID-19 status, age in years and sex were almost always included in the sample metadata. HLA class I and class II types, where available, came from metadata supplied by the sample provider rather than from assay-based typing.

The paper's findings and limits, for the study overall: Clinical and demographic metadata were provided uncurated, with the amount varying by source and participant.

The immunoSEQ Assay, a bias-controlled multiplex PCR, was used to amplify TCRbeta CDR3 regions from genomic DNA. Per the source publication's procedure: Within the assay, amplification of reference gene primers was used to estimate how many nucleated cells each sample contained. Sequence reads were collapsed and filtered to measure the absolute abundance of every unique TCRbeta CDR3 rearrangement. For each sample, productive Simpson clonality was calculated as the square root of Simpson's diversity index across productive rearrangements. TCRdb carries this immuneACCESS record with in-frame sequences only. Its versions omit some clonotypes, under half of them owing to an unresolved V gene in the studies checked, with the rest unexplained. V and J calls plus clone size are reproduced from that table; the DNA served to infer D and trimming. The sample table shows 250,000 to 300,000 clones, and 87% are seen once. The ten most abundant clones make up 2% to 2.5% of the sample.

A word on this clone: The target of this receptor is not known. Base qualities are not at hand, and no much larger clone is one base apart.

According to the germline V gene (reference sequence), CDR1 reads LNHNV and CDR2 reads YYDKDF. V is pruned by 4 bases and J by 0 bases, leaving 4 bases of the junction without a gene match. The CDR3 measures 15 amino acids from cysteine to phenylalanine. Only CDR3 DNA is held: 45 bases, read in frame from base 1. A second Seattle source provided samples from volunteer blood donors who had recovered from COVID-19. Collaborating institutions collected whole blood in K2EDTA tubes following their own protocols. Collaborator samples were shipped for TCRbeta analysis as frozen whole blood, isolated PBMCs, or DNA extracted from either sample type.

The chain is assembled from TRBV15 and TRBJ1-1; the central 8 bases match TRBD1. The sequence was collected from a woman aged 45-60 years who had recovered from COVID-19. Sample: peripheral blood. In nucleotide form, the sequence is TGTGCCACCAGCACCCGACAGGGGATGAACACTGAAGCTTTCTTT. Its product reads: CATSTRQGMNTEAFF.